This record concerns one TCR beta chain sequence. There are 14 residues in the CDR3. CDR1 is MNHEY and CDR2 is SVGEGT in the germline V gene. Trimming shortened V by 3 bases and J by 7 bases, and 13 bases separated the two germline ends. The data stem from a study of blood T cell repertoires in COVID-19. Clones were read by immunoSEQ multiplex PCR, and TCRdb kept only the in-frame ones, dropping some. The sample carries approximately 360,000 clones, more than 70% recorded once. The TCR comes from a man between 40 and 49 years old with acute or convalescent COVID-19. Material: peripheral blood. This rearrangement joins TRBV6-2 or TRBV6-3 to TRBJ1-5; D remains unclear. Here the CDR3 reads CASSYWESGQPQHF. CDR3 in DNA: TGTGCCAGCAGTTATTGGGAGTCGGGACAGCCCCAGCATTTT.